This TCR beta chain was documented in a study of identical twins. With template switching, a universal primer site was added, and the cDNA carried unique molecular identifiers. TCRdb used MiXCR to reprocess the 5' RACE reads, holding one entry per CDR3 protein. The sample carries fewer than 250,000 distinct CDR3 sequences, around 10% recorded once. The trim removed 3 bases at V and 6 bases at J, leaving 8 bases unmatched. The V gene's germline CDR1 is GTSNPN and CDR2 SVGIG (reference sequence). There are 16 residues in the CDR3. V is TRBV30 and J is TRBJ2-2; 12 bases agree with TRBD2. The source material was memory (CD45RO+) T cells sorted from blood. The sequence was collected from a woman younger than 30 in good health. CDR3 in DNA: TGTGCCTGGAGCGGACTAGCGGGACCCCAGTCCGGGGAGCTGTTTTTT. This translates into CAWSGLAGPQSGELFF.